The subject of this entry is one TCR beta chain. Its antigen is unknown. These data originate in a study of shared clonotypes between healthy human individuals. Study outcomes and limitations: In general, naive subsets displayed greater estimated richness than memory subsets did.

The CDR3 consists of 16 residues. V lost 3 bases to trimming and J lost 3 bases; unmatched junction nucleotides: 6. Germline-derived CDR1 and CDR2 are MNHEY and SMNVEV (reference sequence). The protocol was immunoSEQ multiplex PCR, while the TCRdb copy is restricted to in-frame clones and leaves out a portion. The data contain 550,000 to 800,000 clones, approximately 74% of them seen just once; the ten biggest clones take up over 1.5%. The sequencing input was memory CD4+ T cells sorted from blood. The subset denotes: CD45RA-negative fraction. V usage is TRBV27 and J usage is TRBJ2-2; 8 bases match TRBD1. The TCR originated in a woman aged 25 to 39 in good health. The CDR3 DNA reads TGTGCCAGCAGTTTCCAGGGGGCGTCCGACACCGGGGAGCTGTTTTTT. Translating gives CASSFQGASDTGELFF.